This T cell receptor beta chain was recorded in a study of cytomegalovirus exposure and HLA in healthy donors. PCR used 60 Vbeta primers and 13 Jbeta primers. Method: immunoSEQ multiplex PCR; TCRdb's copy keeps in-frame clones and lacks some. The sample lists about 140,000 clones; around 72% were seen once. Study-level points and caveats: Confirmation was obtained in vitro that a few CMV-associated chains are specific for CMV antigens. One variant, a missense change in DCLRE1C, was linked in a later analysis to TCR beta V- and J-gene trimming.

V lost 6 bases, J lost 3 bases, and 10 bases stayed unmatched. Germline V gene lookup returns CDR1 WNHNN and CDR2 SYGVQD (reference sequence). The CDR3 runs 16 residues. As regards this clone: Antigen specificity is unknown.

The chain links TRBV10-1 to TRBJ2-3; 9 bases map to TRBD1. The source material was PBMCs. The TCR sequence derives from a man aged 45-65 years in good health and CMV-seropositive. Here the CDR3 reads CASSDGTGLLTDTQYF. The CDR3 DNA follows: TGCGCCAGCAGCGACGGGACAGGGTTACTAACAGATACGCAGTATTTT.